This T cell receptor (beta chain) emerged from a study of metastatic and nonmetastatic thyroid tumors. This clone showed up many times. V lost 5 bases, J lost 2 bases, and 3 bases lay in between. Germline V lookup: CDR1 SEHNR, CDR2 FQNEAQ (reference sequence). The CDR3 is 12 residues long. In the original workflow: CDR3 differences across clinicopathological groups were used to build a distant-metastasis classifier for papillary thyroid cancer. Using MiXCR, TCRdb re-called clones from the PCR reads. These V and J calls rely on TCRdb rather than the paper's analysis. The sample holds some 20,000 clones, 10% to 15% seen once. Before thyroid surgery, none of the patients had received any treatment.

The sequence came from a male donor with papillary thyroid cancer or a benign thyroid nodule (not recorded which). Some clones in this sample may be carry-over from other donors' samples. The V call is TRBV7-9, the J call TRBJ2-2, with D uncertain. The sample comprised blood. The CDR3 here is CASSPNTGELFF. CDR3 sequence (DNA): TGTGCCAGCAGCCCCAACACCGGGGAGCTGTTTTTT.